This T cell receptor beta chain was recorded in a study of shared clonotypes between healthy human individuals. CDR3 length: 14 residues. CDR1 and CDR2 (germline): LNHDA, SQIVND (reference sequence). V was shortened by 4 bases and J by 6 bases, with 16 bases between the two germline ends. Regarding the study as a whole: Expectations were that clonotype sharing among donors would be affected by sequencing depth. The low donor count limited represented genetic and exposure-history diversity.

As for this clone: Its antigen is unknown. Other nucleotide sequences from this sample produce the same CDR3.

In the CD4+ fraction, cells were divided into CD45RA+ naive and CD45RA-negative memory subsets. An assay was performed, and its level was deep. Produced via immunoSEQ multiplex PCR; TCRdb's table is partial and in-frame only. Of hundreds of thousands of clones in the sample, approximately 97% were seen once. The rearrangement joins TRBV19 to TRBJ2-7, with D possibly matching TRBD1 (5 bases). The sequenced material came from naive CD4+ T cells sorted from blood. Regarding subset: CD45RA+ positively selected. The TCR originated in a woman in her thirties in good health. The CDR3 protein is CASSKGQGVGEQYF. The CDR3 DNA sequence: TGTGCCAGTAGTAAGGGGCAAGGGGTTGGCGAGCAGTACTTC.